Below, 15 T cell receptor beta chains from the same sample are listed, as sequenced in a study of OX40 agonist ivuxolimab in advanced cancers. The library was obtained by the immunoSEQ multiplex PCR assay. TCRdb stores this immuneACCESS table with in-frame sequences only. Part of the clones is absent; in the studies checked, under half of the shortfall reflects unresolved V genes, and no reason is known for the rest. The sample table lists 56,000 or so clones, around 81% of them with a count of one. Around 4.5% of the sample is held by the ten biggest clonotypes. Sequences were derived from CD4+ or CD8+ T cells sorted from blood, sampled in a trial of the OX40 agonist ivuxolimab. The receptors here all came from an adult with an advanced solid tumor such as melanoma, head and neck, liver or kidney cancer.

Written as DNA, the CDR3 is TGTGCCAGCAGTTACAGGGAGTCCGCCTACGAGCAGTACTTC. Translated: CASSYRESAYEQYF. V usage is TRBV6-5 and J usage is TRBJ2-7, with D maybe TRBD2 (5 bases). Germline values: CDR1 MNHEY, CDR2 SVGAGI. The V and J ends lost 2 bases and 2 bases respectively, with 10 bases between them. The CDR3 runs 14 residues.

V usage is TRBV4-1 and J usage is TRBJ2-7; TRBD2 matches 11 bases. With V trimmed by 0 bases and J by 5 bases, 9 bases remained unmatched. This CDR3 has 17 amino acids. Germline CDR1 MGHRA, CDR2 YSYEKL. CDR3 amino acids: CASSQEPVAGGRDEQYF. CDR3 DNA sequence: TGCGCCAGCAGCCAAGAGCCCGTAGCGGGAGGGCGGGACGAGCAGTACTTC.

This clone was counted once. The J gene is TRBJ2-5, the V gene TRBV5-1, with D unclear. Germline V gives CDR1 SGHRS, CDR2 YFSETQ. This CDR3 has 14 residues. Trimming pared 4 bases from V and 1 base from J, leaving 11 bases between. Written as DNA, the CDR3 is TGCGCCAGCAGCCCCACGCATGCCCAAGAGACCCAGTACTTC. Its translation is CASSPTHAQETQYF.

Concerning this clone itself: This CDR3 is also generated by other DNA sequences in the sample. The CDR3 region has the DNA TGTGCCAGCAGCGGTCGGGGGGACGTCAATGAAAAACTGTTTTTT. Translation gives CASSGRGDVNEKLFF. V and J are TRBV13 and TRBJ1-4, with a tentative D call TRBD1 (5 bases). The CDR3 spans 15 residues. V lost 5 bases, J lost 5 bases, and 15 bases lay in between. Germline CDR1 PRHDT, CDR2 FYEKMQ (reference sequence).

There are a few counts of this clone. The V call is TRBV5-4, the J call TRBJ2-7; 8 positions agree with TRBD2. After removal of 0 bases from V and 2 bases from J, the junction contained 4 bases not matched to a gene. This CDR3 has 15 amino acids. Germline CDR1 SGHNT, CDR2 YYREEE (reference sequence). For the CDR3, the DNA is TGTGCCAGCAGCTTGGACAGCGGGAGTGCCTACGAGCAGTACTTC. Protein product: CASSLDSGSAYEQYF.

V gene TRBV19 combines with J gene TRBJ2-1; 11 bases map to TRBD1. CDR1 is LNHDA and CDR2 is SQIVND in the germline V gene (reference sequence). The CDR3 has 14 amino acids. The V and J ends lost 10 bases and 7 bases, in that order; junction bases with no gene match: 9. The CDR3: CATTDRGRQNEQFF. In DNA form, the CDR3 reads TGTGCCACGACGGACAGGGGGCGGCAAAATGAGCAGTTCTTC.

The gene calls are TRBV4-1 and TRBJ2-1; the match to TRBD1 covers 10 bases. V trimming: 0 bases; J trimming: 4 bases; junction bases outside the gene matches: 3. This CDR3 region has 16 residues. The germline V gene has CDR1 MGHRA and CDR2 YSYEKL. CDR3 region: CASSQDGQGVYNEQFF. The CDR3 DNA follows: TGCGCCAGCAGCCAAGACGGACAGGGGGTGTACAATGAGCAGTTCTTC.

The chain has TRBV4-1 and TRBJ2-1, with TRBD2 matching over 10 bases. The V segment lost 0 bases and the J segment 7 bases; nucleotides outside the gene matches: 9. The germline gives CDR1 MGHRA, CDR2 YSYEKL. The CDR3 runs to 17 residues. This CDR3 is CASSQDQLAGGRNEQFF. The CDR3 DNA follows: TGCGCCAGCAGCCAAGATCAATTAGCGGGGGGAAGGAATGAGCAGTTCTTC.

This chain links TRBV4-1 with TRBJ2-1, with TRBD2 identical over 9 bases. Trimming cost V 4 bases and J 4 bases; bases outside gene matches: 11. Germline CDR1 MGHRA, CDR2 YSYEKL. The CDR3 extends over 17 amino acids. CDR3 in amino acids: CASSLLAGVSRYNEQFF. In nucleotides, the CDR3 is TGCGCCAGCAGCCTATTAGCGGGAGTGAGTAGGTACAATGAGCAGTTCTTC.

V usage is TRBV18 and J usage is TRBJ1-2; D is unclear. The V gene's germline CDR1 is KGHSH and CDR2 LQKENI. Trimming cost V 6 bases and J 6 bases, with 14 bases left between them. There are 13 residues in the CDR3. CDR3 nucleotide sequence: TGTGCCAGCTCCTCCGCTACAGTTGATGGCTACACCTTC. Amino acids: CASSSATVDGYTF. Variable domain in full (rest from reference TRBV18 and TRBJ1-2): NAGVMQNPRHLVRRRGQEARLRCSPMKGHSHVYWYRQLPEEGLKFMVYLQKENIIDESGMPKERFSAEFPKEGPSILRIQQVVRGDSAAYFCASSSATVDGYTFGSGTRLTVV.

The chain carries TRBV19 and TRBJ1-1, with D possibly being TRBD1 (6 bases). V lost 9 bases, J lost 6 bases, and 14 bases lay in between. From germline, CDR1 is LNHDA and CDR2 SQIVND (reference sequence). The CDR3 spans 12 residues. CDR3 nucleotide sequence: TGTGCCAGCGTACAGGGTCGCGCTGAAGCTTTCTTT. The encoded protein is CASVQGRAEAFF.

The rearrangement joins TRBV7-3 to TRBJ1-1, with 7 bases lining up with TRBD1. Germline V gene sequence: CDR1 SGHTA, CDR2 FQGTGA. With V trimmed by 0 bases and J by 4 bases, 5 bases remained unmatched. This CDR3 is 15 amino acids long. As DNA, the CDR3 is TGTGCCAGCAGCTTAACTCAGGGGGGAAGCACTGAAGCTTTCTTT. This sequence encodes CASSLTQGGSTEAFF.

The chain employs TRBV7-6 and TRBJ2-5, with D tentatively TRBD2 (6 bases). The ends were cut back, 1 base at V and 2 bases at J, with 14 bases in the middle. Germline CDR1 SGHVS, CDR2 FNYEAQ. The CDR3 runs to 16 residues. The CDR3 coding sequence is TGTGCCAGCAGCTTAGAAAGGCGGCGGGGACAAGAGACCCAGTACTTC. It encodes CASSLERRRGQETQYF. The whole variable domain, filled in from reference TRBV7-6 and TRBJ2-5, reads GAGVSQSPRYKVTKRGQDVALRCDPISGHVSLYWYRQALGQGPEFLTYFNYEAQQDKSGLPNDRFSAERPEGSISTLTIQRTEQRDSAMYRCASSLERRRGQETQYFGPGTRLLVL.

This clone has just a few counts. The chain employs TRBV7-3 and TRBJ2-1; D might be TRBD2 (7 bases). The CDR3 has 17 residues. Germline V gene lookup returns CDR1 SGHTA and CDR2 FQGTGA. V was clipped by 5 bases and J by 9 bases, with 26 bases between them. CDR3 amino acids: CASSPAVSPGGLGEQFF. The DNA of the CDR3 is TGTGCCAGCAGCCCCGCCGTGTCGCCGGGGGGCCTGGGTGAGCAGTTCTTC.

The rearrangement links TRBV5-4 to TRBJ2-1; the D call may be TRBD1 or TRBD2 (6 bases each). The CDR3 consists of 18 residues. Between the trimmed V and J ends, which lost 0 bases and 1 base, there was a span of 17 bases. From germline, CDR1 is SGHNT and CDR2 YYREEE (reference sequence). CDR3 sequence: CASSLGTPGGGSYNEQFF. The CDR3 bases are TGTGCCAGCAGCTTGGGGACCCCCGGAGGGGGATCCTACAATGAGCAGTTCTTC.